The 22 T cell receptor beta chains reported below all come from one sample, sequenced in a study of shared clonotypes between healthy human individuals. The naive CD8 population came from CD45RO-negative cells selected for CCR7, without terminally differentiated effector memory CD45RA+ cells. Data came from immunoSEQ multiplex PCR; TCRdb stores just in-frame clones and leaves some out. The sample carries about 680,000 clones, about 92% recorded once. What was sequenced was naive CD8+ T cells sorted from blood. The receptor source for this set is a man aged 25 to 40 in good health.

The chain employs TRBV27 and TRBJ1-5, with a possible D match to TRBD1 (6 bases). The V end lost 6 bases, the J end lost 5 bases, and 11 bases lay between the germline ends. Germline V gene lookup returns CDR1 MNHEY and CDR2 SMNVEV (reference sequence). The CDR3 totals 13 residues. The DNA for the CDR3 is TGTGCCAGCAGGGGGACATTCGATCAGCCCCAGCATTTT. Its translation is CASRGTFDQPQHF.

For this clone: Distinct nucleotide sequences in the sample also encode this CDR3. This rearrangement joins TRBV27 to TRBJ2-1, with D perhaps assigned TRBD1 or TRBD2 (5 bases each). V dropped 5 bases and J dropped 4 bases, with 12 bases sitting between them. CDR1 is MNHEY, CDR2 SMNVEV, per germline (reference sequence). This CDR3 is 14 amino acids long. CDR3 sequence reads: CASSPLGGYNEQFF. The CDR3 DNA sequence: TGTGCCAGCAGTCCCCTTGGGGGATACAATGAGCAGTTCTTC.

The CDR3 loop reads CASSLPGQGFNYEQYF. The CDR3 nucleotides are TGTGCCAGCAGTTTACCCGGACAGGGCTTTAACTACGAGCAGTACTTC. V is TRBV28 and J is TRBJ2-7; 8 positions match TRBD1. CDR3 length equals 16 residues. Germline assignment: CDR1 MDHEN and CDR2 SYDVKM. V gave up 2 bases and J gave up 3 bases; unmatched junction bases: 9.

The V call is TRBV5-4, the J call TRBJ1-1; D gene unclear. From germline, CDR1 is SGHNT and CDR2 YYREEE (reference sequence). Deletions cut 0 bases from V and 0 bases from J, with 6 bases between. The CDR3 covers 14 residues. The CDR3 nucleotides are TGTGCCAGCAGCTTGGCCGAGGTGAACACTGAAGCTTTCTTT. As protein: CASSLAEVNTEAFF.

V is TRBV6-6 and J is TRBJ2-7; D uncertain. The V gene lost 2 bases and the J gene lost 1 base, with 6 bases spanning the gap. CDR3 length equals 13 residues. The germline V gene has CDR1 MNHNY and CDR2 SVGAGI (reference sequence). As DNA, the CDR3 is TGTGCCAGCAGTTACCATACATCCTACGAGCAGTACTTC. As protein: CASSYHTSYEQYF.

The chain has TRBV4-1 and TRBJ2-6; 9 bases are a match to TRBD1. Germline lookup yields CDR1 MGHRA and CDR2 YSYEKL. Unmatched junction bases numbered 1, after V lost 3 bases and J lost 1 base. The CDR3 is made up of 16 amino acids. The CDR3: CASSQTGGSGANVLTF. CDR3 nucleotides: TGCGCCAGCAGCCAGACAGGGGGGTCTGGGGCCAACGTCCTGACTTTC.

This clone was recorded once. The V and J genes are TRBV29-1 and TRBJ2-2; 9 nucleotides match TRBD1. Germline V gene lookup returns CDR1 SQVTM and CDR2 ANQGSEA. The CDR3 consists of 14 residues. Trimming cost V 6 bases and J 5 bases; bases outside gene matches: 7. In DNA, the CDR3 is TGCAGCGTGGGGGGACAGGGTCTTACCGGGGAGCTGTTTTTT. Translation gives CSVGGQGLTGELFF.

CDR3 sequence reads: CASSSSPGQGLWDEQYF. The CDR3 DNA follows: TGTGCCAGCAGCTCATCACCGGGACAGGGATTGTGGGACGAGCAGTACTTC. The chain carries TRBV11-2 and TRBJ2-7; 9 positions match TRBD1. The CDR3 loop spans 17 amino acids. The J segment lost 5 bases and the V segment lost 4 bases, leaving 15 bases of the junction unmatched. Germline V gene data show CDR1 as SGHAT and CDR2 as FQNNGV.

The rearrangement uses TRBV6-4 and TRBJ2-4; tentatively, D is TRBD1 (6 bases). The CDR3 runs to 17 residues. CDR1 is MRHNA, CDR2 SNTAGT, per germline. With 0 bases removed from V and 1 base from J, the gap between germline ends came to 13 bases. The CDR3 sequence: CASSDSLGGRAKNIQYF. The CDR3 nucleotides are TGTGCCAGCAGTGACTCGTTAGGGGGAAGGGCCAAAAACATTCAGTACTTC.

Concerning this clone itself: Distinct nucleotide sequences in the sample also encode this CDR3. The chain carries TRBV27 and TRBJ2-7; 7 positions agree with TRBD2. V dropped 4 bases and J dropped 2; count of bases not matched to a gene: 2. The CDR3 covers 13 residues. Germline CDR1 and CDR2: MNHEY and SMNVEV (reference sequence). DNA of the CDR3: TGTGCCAGCAGTTCCAGCGGGGCCTACGAGCAGTACTTC. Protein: CASSSSGAYEQYF.

This CDR3 reads CASSHYRDRGLAGDNEQFF. The CDR3 nucleotides are TGTGCCAGCAGCCATTACCGGGACAGGGGACTAGCGGGGGACAATGAGCAGTTCTTC. This chain links TRBV7-8 with TRBJ2-1, with 14 bases identical to TRBD2. The junction had 14 bases not matched to a gene; V was cut back by 5 bases and J by 5 bases. This CDR3 has 19 residues. Germline assignment: CDR1 SGHVS and CDR2 FQNEAQ. Looking up the rest from reference TRBV7-8 and TRBJ2-1 gives the full variable domain: GAGVSQSPRYKVAKRGQDVALRCDPISGHVSLFWYQQALGQGPEFLTYFQNEAQLDKSGLPSDRFFAERPEGSVSTLKIQRTQQEDSAVYLCASSHYRDRGLAGDNEQFFGPGTRLTVL.

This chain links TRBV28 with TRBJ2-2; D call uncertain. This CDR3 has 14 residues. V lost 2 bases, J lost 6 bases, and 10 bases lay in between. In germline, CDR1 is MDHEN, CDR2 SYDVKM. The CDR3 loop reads CASSLGSSPGELFF. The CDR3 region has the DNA TGTGCCAGCAGTTTAGGGTCGTCCCCCGGGGAGCTGTTTTTT.

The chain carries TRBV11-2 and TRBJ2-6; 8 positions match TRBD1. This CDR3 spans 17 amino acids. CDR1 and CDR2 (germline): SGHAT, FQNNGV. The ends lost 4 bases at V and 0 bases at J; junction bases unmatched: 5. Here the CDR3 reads CASSSGTGSSGANVLTF. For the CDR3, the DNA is TGTGCCAGCAGCTCGGGGACAGGCAGCTCTGGGGCCAACGTCCTGACTTTC.

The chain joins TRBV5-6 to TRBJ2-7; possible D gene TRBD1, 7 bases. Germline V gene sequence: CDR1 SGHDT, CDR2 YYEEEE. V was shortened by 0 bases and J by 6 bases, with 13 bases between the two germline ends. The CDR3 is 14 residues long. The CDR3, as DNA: TGTGCCAGCAGCTTGGGGAGGGGGCGTTCCGAGCAGTACTTC. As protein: CASSLGRGRSEQYF.

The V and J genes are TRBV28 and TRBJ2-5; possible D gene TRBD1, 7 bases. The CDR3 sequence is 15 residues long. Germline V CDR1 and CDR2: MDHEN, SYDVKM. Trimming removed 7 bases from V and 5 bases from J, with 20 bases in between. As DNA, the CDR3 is TGTGCCAGCATCCGCGCCAGGGGGGCCTCGGAGACCCAGTACTTC. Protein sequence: CASIRARGASETQYF.

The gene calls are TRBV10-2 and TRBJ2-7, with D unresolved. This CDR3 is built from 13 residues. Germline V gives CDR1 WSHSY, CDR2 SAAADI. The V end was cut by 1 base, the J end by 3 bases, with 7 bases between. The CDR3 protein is CASSELTDYEQYF. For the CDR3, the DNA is TGCGCCAGCAGTGAGTTAACGGACTACGAGCAGTACTTC.

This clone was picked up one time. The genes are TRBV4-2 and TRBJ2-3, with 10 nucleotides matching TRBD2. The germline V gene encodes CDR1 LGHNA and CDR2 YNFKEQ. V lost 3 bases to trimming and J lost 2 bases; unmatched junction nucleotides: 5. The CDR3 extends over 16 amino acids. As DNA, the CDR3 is TGTGCCAGCAGCCATGAACTAGCGGGAAACACAGATACGCAGTATTTT. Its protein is CASSHELAGNTDTQYF.

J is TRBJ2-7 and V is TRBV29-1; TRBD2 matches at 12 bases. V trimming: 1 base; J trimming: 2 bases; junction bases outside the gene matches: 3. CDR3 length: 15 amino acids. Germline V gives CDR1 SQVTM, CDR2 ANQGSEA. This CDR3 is CSVEGLAGDTYEQYF. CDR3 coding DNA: TGCAGCGTTGAAGGACTAGCGGGGGACACCTACGAGCAGTACTTC.

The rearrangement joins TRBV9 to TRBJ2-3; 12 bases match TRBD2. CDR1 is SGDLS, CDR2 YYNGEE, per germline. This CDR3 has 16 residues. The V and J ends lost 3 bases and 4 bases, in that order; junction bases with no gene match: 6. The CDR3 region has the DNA TGTGCCAGCAGCGATCTAGCGGGAGGGCCCCCAGATACGCAGTATTTT. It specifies CASSDLAGGPPDTQYF.

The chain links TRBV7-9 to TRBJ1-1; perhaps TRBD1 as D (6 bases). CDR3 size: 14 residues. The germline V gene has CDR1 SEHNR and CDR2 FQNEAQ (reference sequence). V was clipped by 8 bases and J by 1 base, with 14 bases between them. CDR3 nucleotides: TGTGCCAGCGCATTCCTAGGGGGGAACACTGAAGCTTTCTTT. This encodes CASAFLGGNTEAFF. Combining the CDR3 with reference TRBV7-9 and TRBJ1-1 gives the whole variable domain DTGVSQNPRHKITKRGQNVTFRCDPISEHNRLYWYRQTLGQGPEFLTYFQNEAQLEKSRLLSDRFSAERPKGSFSTLEIQRTEQGDSAMYLCASAFLGGNTEAFFGQGTRLTVV.

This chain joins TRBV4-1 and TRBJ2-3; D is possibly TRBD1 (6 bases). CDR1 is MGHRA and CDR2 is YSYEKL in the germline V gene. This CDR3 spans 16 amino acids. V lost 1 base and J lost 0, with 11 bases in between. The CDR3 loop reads CASSQGTETSTDTQYF. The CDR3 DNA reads TGCGCCAGCAGCCAAGGGACAGAGACTAGCACAGATACGCAGTATTTT.

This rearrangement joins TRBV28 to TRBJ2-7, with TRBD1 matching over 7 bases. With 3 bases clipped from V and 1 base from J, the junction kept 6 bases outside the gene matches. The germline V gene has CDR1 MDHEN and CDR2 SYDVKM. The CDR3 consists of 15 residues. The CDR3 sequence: CASSFSIQGSYEQYF. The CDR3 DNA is TGTGCCAGCAGTTTTAGCATACAGGGGTCCTACGAGCAGTACTTC.